One sample yielded the 24 T cell receptor beta chains listed below, sequenced in a study of cytomegalovirus exposure and HLA in healthy donors. This PCR relied on a set of 60 Vbeta primers and 13 Jbeta primers. Generated by immunoSEQ multiplex PCR, the TCRdb table keeps only in-frame clones and is missing some. The sample records about 140,000 clones, roughly four fifths being singletons. Specimen: PBMCs. Receptors were obtained from a woman aged 40 to 50 in good health and CMV-seronegative.

The J gene is TRBJ2-5, the V gene TRBV7-2, with TRBD2 as a possible D gene (6 bases). Germline loops: CDR1 SGHTA, CDR2 FQGNSA. Trimming removed 6 bases from V and 2 bases from J, with 10 bases in between. This CDR3 is built from 13 residues. DNA of the CDR3: TGTGCCAGCAGGCGGGGAAGTCAAGAGACCCAGTACTTC. Its translation: CASRRGSQETQYF.

V gene TRBV19 combines with J gene TRBJ1-5, with D maybe TRBD1 (6 bases). V was shortened by 6 bases and J by 2 bases, with 14 bases between the two germline ends. CDR1 is LNHDA, CDR2 SQIVND, per germline (reference sequence). This CDR3 region has 15 residues. DNA of the CDR3: TGTGCCAGTAGATTACAGGGTGTTGGCAATCAGCCCCAGCATTTT. Protein sequence: CASRLQGVGNQPQHF.

This clone was detected only a few times. The chain is built from TRBV25-1 and TRBJ2-1; D possibly corresponds to TRBD1 (6 bases). The CDR3 has 13 amino acids. Trimming stripped 6 bases from V and 6 bases from J, with 12 bases between. From germline, CDR1 is MGHDK and CDR2 SYGVNS. The CDR3 reads CASRSAGANEQFF. CDR3 in DNA: TGTGCCAGCAGGTCAGCAGGGGCCAATGAGCAGTTCTTC.

Comments on this clone: The same CDR3 can be traced to other DNA sequences in this sample. The chain has TRBV19 and TRBJ1-5; no reliable D call. Trimming left V 3 bases short and J 2 bases short, with 11 bases between. This CDR3 region has 15 residues. The germline V gene encodes CDR1 LNHDA and CDR2 SQIVND (reference sequence). CDR3 amino acids: CASSIRGSGNQPQHF. As DNA, the CDR3 is TGTGCCAGTAGTATCAGAGGGTCAGGCAATCAGCCCCAGCATTTT.

This chain links TRBV7-8 with TRBJ1-1; D remains unclear. Germline V CDR1 and CDR2: SGHVS, FQNEAQ. Trimming shortened V by 2 bases and J by 1 base, and 11 bases separated the two germline ends. The CDR3 spans 15 residues. DNA for the CDR3: TGTGCCAGCAGCTTACTCCTGACGGGGAACACTGAAGCTTTCTTT. This translates into CASSLLLTGNTEAFF.

V gene TRBV9 combines with J gene TRBJ1-1, with 8 bases identical to TRBD1. The J segment lost 1 base and the V segment lost 6 bases, leaving 8 bases of the junction unmatched. The germline CDR1 and CDR2 sequences are SGDLS and YYNGEE. This CDR3 comprises 15 residues. The CDR3 region has the DNA TGTGCCAGCAACACGCAGGGGGCATCGAACACTGAAGCTTTCTTT. Its protein is CASNTQGASNTEAFF.

The rearrangement joins TRBV2 to TRBJ1-4; TRBD1 matches at 8 bases. Trimming cost V 7 bases and J 5 bases; bases outside gene matches: 3. The CDR3 has 13 amino acids. Germline V gene data show CDR1 as SNHLY and CDR2 as FYNNEI. CDR3 amino acids: CASTGQANEKLFF. In nucleotides, the CDR3 is TGTGCCAGCACGGGACAGGCCAATGAAAAACTGTTTTTT.

The chain couples TRBV28 to TRBJ1-4, with 9 positions matching TRBD1. The CDR3 consists of 17 residues. The germline V gene has CDR1 MDHEN and CDR2 SYDVKM. The trim removed 5 bases at V and 8 bases at J, leaving 15 bases unmatched. The CDR3 nucleotides are TGTGCCAGCAGTCCTTTGTTTTCGACAGGGGGATGGGAAAAACTGTTTTTT. It codes for CASSPLFSTGGWEKLFF.

The rearrangement joins TRBV11-2 to TRBJ1-1, with TRBD1 matching over 9 bases. CDR3 length: 14 residues. Germline V gives CDR1 SGHAT, CDR2 FQNNGV. V dropped 1 base and J dropped 4; count of bases not matched to a gene: 1. For the CDR3, the DNA is TGTGCCAGCAGCTTAGTGACAGGGGGCACTGAAGCTTTCTTT. This sequence encodes CASSLVTGGTEAFF.

The chain employs TRBV6-6 and TRBJ2-6; D may be TRBD1 (5 bases). The CDR3 spans 16 residues. Trimming removed 4 bases at V and 0 bases at J, with 10 bases between. CDR1 is MNHNY, CDR2 SVGAGI, per germline (reference sequence). The CDR3 here is CASSFHQGSGANVLTF. CDR3 sequence (DNA): TGTGCCAGCAGTTTTCATCAGGGCTCTGGGGCCAACGTCCTGACTTTC.

The V gene is TRBV29-1, the J gene TRBJ2-1; D may be TRBD2 (6 bases). The germline gives CDR1 SQVTM, CDR2 ANQGSEA. Between the trimmed V and J ends, which lost 5 bases and 3 bases, there was a span of 11 bases. This CDR3 contains 13 residues. In DNA, the CDR3 is TGCAGCGTTCGCCGCGGGGACTACAATGAGCAGTTCTTC. This translates into CSVRRGDYNEQFF.

The chain couples TRBV19 to TRBJ1-5, with 9 bases fitting TRBD1. This CDR3 is built from 16 residues. Trimming took 4 bases from V and 3 from J; bases not matched to a gene: 7. Germline CDR1 and CDR2: LNHDA and SQIVND (reference sequence). The CDR3 protein is CASSTTGTGNNQPQHF. CDR3 sequence (DNA): TGTGCCAGTAGTACTACCGGGACAGGGAACAATCAGCCCCAGCATTTT.

This clone was seen a single time. The gene calls are TRBV7-3 and TRBJ2-3; 9 nucleotides match TRBD1. The CDR3 runs 15 residues. The V segment lost 4 bases and the J segment 2 bases; nucleotides outside the gene matches: 4. CDR1 and CDR2 from the germline V gene are SGHTA and FQGTGA. CDR3 amino acids: CASSSDRGITDTQYF. For the CDR3, the DNA is TGTGCCAGCAGCTCAGACAGGGGGATCACAGATACGCAGTATTTT. Using reference TRBV7-3 and TRBJ2-3 for the parts outside the CDR3, the full variable domain is GAGVSQTPSNKVTEKGKYVELRCDPISGHTALYWYRQSLGQGPEFLIYFQGTGAADDSGLPNDRFFAVRPEGSVSTLKIQRTERGDSAVYLCASSSDRGITDTQYFGPGTRLTVL.

This chain uses TRBV5-6 with TRBJ2-7; 7 bases are shared with TRBD1. Trimming at V came to 9 bases and at J to 0 bases, leaving 24 bases not matched to a gene. Germline loops: CDR1 SGHDT, CDR2 YYEEEE. The CDR3 loop spans 19 amino acids. CDR3 nucleotide sequence: TGTGCCACCTCGACATCAGGGCCTGGAAGGACAGGCGTCTCCTACGAGCAGTACGTC. Encoded protein: CATSTSGPGRTGVSYEQYV.

V and J are TRBV27 and TRBJ2-3; TRBD2 matches at 9 bases. There are 13 residues in the CDR3. V shed 6 bases and J 8 bases; nucleotides not matched to a gene: 6. The germline CDR1 and CDR2 sequences are MNHEY and SMNVEV (reference sequence). CDR3 nucleotide sequence: TGTGCCAGCAGACTAGCGGGTGAAGGTACGCAGTATTTT. Translation gives CASRLAGEGTQYF.

This clone turned up a few times. Other DNA sequences of this sample code for an identical CDR3. This rearrangement joins TRBV5-1 to TRBJ1-6; 9 bases are a match to TRBD1. CDR3 size: 15 residues. The junction had 8 bases not matched to a gene; V was cut back by 3 bases and J by 10 bases. Per the germline V gene, CDR1 is SGHRS and CDR2 is YFSETQ. CDR3 bases: TGCGCCAGCAGCTCGAAGGGACAGGGAGGCTCACCCCTCCACTTT. Residues: CASSSKGQGGSPLHF.

The rearrangement uses TRBV11-2 and TRBJ2-5; the D gene is possibly TRBD2 (7 bases). This CDR3 region has 16 residues. Trimming cost V 2 bases and J 4 bases, with 17 bases left between them. Germline V CDR1 and CDR2: SGHAT, FQNNGV. The CDR3 DNA sequence: TGTGCCAGCAGCTTATCGGGGGGCGGTTATTTAGAGACCCAGTACTTC. Encoded protein: CASSLSGGGYLETQYF.

This clone was recorded once. V gene TRBV28 combines with J gene TRBJ1-5; maybe TRBD1 (5 bases). The ends were cut back, 2 bases at V and 0 bases at J, with 14 bases in the middle. The CDR3 is 17 amino acids. CDR1 MDHEN and CDR2 SYDVKM come from the germline V gene. This chain's CDR3 is CASSLRGVRVSNQPQHF. The CDR3 DNA is TGTGCCAGCAGTTTAAGGGGTGTGAGAGTTAGCAATCAGCCCCAGCATTTT.

This clone was seen more than once but under ten times. The chain joins TRBV5-6 to TRBJ2-1, with TRBD1 matching over 7 bases. CDR1 is SGHDT, CDR2 YYEEEE, per germline. With 5 bases clipped from V and 2 bases from J, the junction kept 7 bases outside the gene matches. The CDR3 has 15 amino acids. The CDR3 DNA sequence: TGTGCCAGCAGACCGGACAGGTCCGCCTACAATGAGCAGTTCTTC. This codes for CASRPDRSAYNEQFF.

Only a few counts were recorded for this clone. The chain links TRBV10-3 to TRBJ1-2; D not certain. The length of the CDR3 is 13 residues. The germline V gene encodes CDR1 ENHRY and CDR2 SYGVKD. Trimming removed 3 bases at V and 4 bases at J, with 9 bases between. The CDR3 reads CAISDTALYGYTF. The CDR3, as DNA: TGTGCCATCAGTGATACAGCACTCTATGGCTACACCTTC.

A word on this clone: The sample has other DNA sequences that encode this CDR3 too. The chain recombines TRBV4-1 with TRBJ1-1; possible D gene TRBD1, 6 bases. The germline CDR1 and CDR2 sequences are MGHRA and YSYEKL. Trimming removed 1 base at V and 5 bases at J, with 8 bases between. The CDR3 consists of 13 residues. The CDR3 sequence: CASSQVRGTEAFF. In DNA, the CDR3 is TGCGCCAGCAGCCAAGTTAGGGGGACTGAAGCTTTCTTT.

The rearrangement joins TRBV4-1 to TRBJ2-7; 7 positions agree with TRBD2. There are 15 residues in the CDR3. The V and J ends lost 1 base and 4 bases, in that order; junction bases with no gene match: 7. The germline CDR1 and CDR2 sequences are MGHRA and YSYEKL. Here the CDR3 DNA reads TGCGCCAGCAGCCAAGGGGAGGGTGTAGTGTACGAGCAGTACTTC. It yields the protein CASSQGEGVVYEQYF.

The chain links TRBV10-2 to TRBJ1-6, with D unresolved. V was clipped by 6 bases and J by 7 bases, with 19 bases between them. The CDR3 consists of 16 residues. The germline gives CDR1 WSHSY, CDR2 SAAADI. CDR3 protein: CASSHGLNPRNSPLHF. The CDR3 DNA reads TGCGCCAGCAGCCACGGACTCAACCCTCGGAATTCACCCCTCCACTTT.

The chain joins TRBV7-9 to TRBJ1-5, with D maybe TRBD1 (5 bases). The CDR3 has 16 amino acids. Germline CDR1 SEHNR, CDR2 FQNEAQ (reference sequence). The V and J ends lost 5 bases and 4 bases respectively, with 18 bases between them. The CDR3 DNA follows: TGTGCCAGCAGCCGCTATGGGGGGGGGTCTAATCAGCCCCAGCATTTT. Translated, it gives CASSRYGGGSNQPQHF.